Listed here are 11 T cell receptor beta chains from one sample, sequenced in a study of T cells in Graves' hyperthyroidism and ophthalmopathy. Amplification of TCR beta CDR3 regions was performed using RNA transcripts as template. The TCR CDR3 was amplified in a first-round RT-PCR using the HTBI primer set. TCRdb called the multiplex PCR reads again in MiXCR, with one record for every CDR3 protein. The sample has about 660,000 distinct CDR3 sequences, about 45% seen once. The sample comprised peripheral blood or thyroid tissue (not recorded which). These receptors were collected from an adult man with Graves' disease, either hyperthyroidism or ophthalmopathy (not recorded which).

The CDR3 DNA follows: TGTGCCACCAGCCAAGGGGGGAGTAATCAGCCCCAGCATTTT. Translating it yields CATSQGGSNQPQHF. This sequence joins TRBV15 and TRBJ1-5; tentative D call: TRBD1 (6 bases). Trimming pared 5 bases from V and 4 bases from J, leaving 12 bases between. Germline V gene sequence: CDR1 LNHNV, CDR2 YYDKDF (reference sequence). The CDR3 runs 14 residues.

This clonotype occurred many times. The junction differs from germline at one of its ends, possibly a read error. CDR3 DNA sequence: TGTGCTAGCAGCTCTAACAGGTGTTGGTGCTCTGGGGCCAACGTCCTGACTTTC. Its translation: CASSSNRCWCSGANVLTF. This chain joins TRBV7-6 and TRBJ2-6; D possibly corresponds to TRBD1 (5 bases). The germline V gene encodes CDR1 SGHVS and CDR2 FNYEAQ. The CDR3 is 18 residues long.

In this sample, this clonotype turned up many times. The gene calls are TRBV7-9 and TRBJ1-1, with D uncertain. Germline loops: CDR1 SEHNR, CDR2 FQNEAQ (reference sequence). Trimming removed 7 bases at V and 4 bases at J, with 16 bases between. The CDR3 sequence is 14 residues long. The CDR3, as DNA: TGTGCCAGCACCCGAAAAGTGGGAACCACTGAAGCTTTCTTT. Translated, it gives CASTRKVGTTEAFF.

In this sample, this clonotype turned up a few times. The chain combines TRBV19 with TRBJ2-2; 14 positions agree with TRBD2. The junction had 3 bases not matched to a gene; V was cut back by 9 bases and J by 6 bases. From germline, CDR1 is LNHDA and CDR2 SQIVND (reference sequence). The CDR3 spans 14 residues. CDR3 in amino acids: CASRLAGGSGELFF. The CDR3 coding sequence is TGTGCCAGCAGACTAGCGGGAGGGTCCGGGGAGCTGTTTTTT.

V usage is TRBV29-1 and J usage is TRBJ1-2; TRBD1 matches at 7 bases. The length of the CDR3 is 11 residues. Germline CDR1 reads SQVTM; CDR2 reads ANQGSEA. The ends lost 8 bases at V and 8 bases at J; junction bases unmatched: 8. Written as DNA, the CDR3 is TGCAGCACTGACAGGGTTTGGGGCTACACCTTC. It specifies CSTDRVWGYTF.

Notes on this clonotype: Since a much larger clone is just one base distant, this may be a read error. The chain combines TRBV11-1 with TRBJ1-1; D unclear. This CDR3 has 12 residues. V dropped 7 bases and J dropped 3 bases, with 9 bases sitting between them. In germline, CDR1 is SGHAT, CDR2 FQDESV (reference sequence). The CDR3 protein is CASKTSHTEAFF. The CDR3, as DNA: TGTGCCAGCAAAACATCACACACTGAAGCTTTCTTT.

The count of this clonotype is one. With a much larger clone just one base away, this may be a read error. The chain recombines TRBV29-1 with TRBJ1-4; D not resolved. The CDR3 contains 14 residues. Germline lookup yields CDR1 SQVTM and CDR2 ANQGSEA. The CDR3 bases are TGCAGCGTTGAAGGGGATCCAACTAATGAAAAACCGTTTTTT. It translates to CSVEGDPTNEKPFF.

This clonotype was counted ten times or more. CDR3 DNA sequence: TGTGCCAGCAGCGTAGAGGGAGAGAATTCACCCCTCCACTTT. This sequence encodes CASSVEGENSPLHF. The chain is built from TRBV9 and TRBJ1-6; D ambiguous. The CDR3 loop spans 14 amino acids. Trimming pared 0 bases from V and 7 bases from J, leaving 8 bases between. Looked up from germline, CDR1 is SGDLS and CDR2 is YYNGEE.

In the case of this clonotype: A much larger clone differs from this one at a single base, so this may be a read error. The rearrangement joins TRBV25-1 to TRBJ1-1; perhaps TRBD1 as D (5 bases). Germline assignment: CDR1 MGHDK and CDR2 SYGVNS. CDR3 length equals 11 residues. CDR3 DNA: TGTGCCGGCAGAACCGACAGCGAAGCTTTCTTT. This codes for CAGRTDSEAFF.

This clonotype appeared many times. The J gene is TRBJ2-5, the V gene TRBV19; D uncertain. V was cut by 5 bases and J by 2 bases, with 9 bases left in between. Germline values: CDR1 LNHDA, CDR2 SQIVND (reference sequence). CDR3 length: 13 amino acids. This CDR3 is CASSETFQETQYF. In DNA form, the CDR3 reads TGTGCCAGTAGTGAGACATTTCAAGAGACCCAGTACTTC.

This clonotype was seen repeatedly, ten times or more. V usage is TRBV29-1 and J usage is TRBJ1-2; D unclear. Trimming cost V 4 bases and J 4 bases, with 7 bases left between them. Germline lookup yields CDR1 SQVTM and CDR2 ANQGSEA. The CDR3 spans 11 residues. This CDR3 is CSVGVTYGYTF. CDR3 DNA: TGCAGCGTTGGTGTGACCTATGGCTACACCTTC. Looking up the rest from reference TRBV29-1 and TRBJ1-2 gives the full variable domain: SAVISQKPSRDICQRGTSLTIQCQVDSQVTMMFWYRQQPGQSLTLIATANQGSEATYESGFVIDKFPISRPNLTFSTLTVSNMSPEDSSIYLCSVGVTYGYTFGSGTRLTVV.